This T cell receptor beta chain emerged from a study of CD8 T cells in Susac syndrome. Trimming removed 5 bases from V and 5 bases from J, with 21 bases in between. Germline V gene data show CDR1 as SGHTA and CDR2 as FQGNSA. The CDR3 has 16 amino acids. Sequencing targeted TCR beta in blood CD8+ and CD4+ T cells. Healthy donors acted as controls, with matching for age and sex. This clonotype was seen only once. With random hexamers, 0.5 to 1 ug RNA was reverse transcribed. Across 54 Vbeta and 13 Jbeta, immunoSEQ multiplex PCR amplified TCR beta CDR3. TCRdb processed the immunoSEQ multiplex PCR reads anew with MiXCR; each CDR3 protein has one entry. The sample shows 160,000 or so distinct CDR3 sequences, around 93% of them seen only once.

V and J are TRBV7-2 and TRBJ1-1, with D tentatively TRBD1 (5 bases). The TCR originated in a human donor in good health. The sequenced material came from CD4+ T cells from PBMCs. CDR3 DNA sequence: TGTGCCAGCAGCAAACACTCACAGGTCTTGGCAACTGAAGCTTTCTTT. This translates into CASSKHSQVLATEAFF.